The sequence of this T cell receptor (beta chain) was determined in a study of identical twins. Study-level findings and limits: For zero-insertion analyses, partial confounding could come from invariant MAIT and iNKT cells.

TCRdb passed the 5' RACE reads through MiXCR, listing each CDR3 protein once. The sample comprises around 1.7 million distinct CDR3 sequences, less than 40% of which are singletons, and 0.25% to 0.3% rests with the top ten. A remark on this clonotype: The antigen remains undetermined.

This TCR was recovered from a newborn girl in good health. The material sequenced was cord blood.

The CDR3: CASSLDRITGELFF. The CDR3 coding sequence is TGTGCCAGCAGCTTGGACAGAATCACCGGGGAGCTGTTTTTT. This sequence joins TRBV11-3 and TRBJ2-2, with D maybe TRBD1 (6 bases). CDR1 and CDR2 (germline): SGHNT, YENEEA. V lost 3 bases, J lost 4 bases, and 9 bases lay in between. The CDR3 covers 14 residues.